The 23 T cell receptor beta chains given below trace back to one sample, sequenced in a study of blood T cell repertoires in COVID-19. Only in-frame clones appear in the TCRdb table, and some are missing; sequencing was by immunoSEQ multiplex PCR. The table shows around 90,000 clones, with roughly 87% occurring only once. Input material: peripheral blood. The source of these receptors is a male donor with acute or convalescent COVID-19.

The chain joins TRBV24-1 to TRBJ2-1; 7 bases are shared with TRBD1. CDR1 is KGHDR and CDR2 is SFDVKD in the germline V gene. The V and J ends lost 4 bases and 0 bases, in that order; junction bases with no gene match: 5. CDR3 size: 16 residues. As DNA, the CDR3 is TGTGCCACCAGTGACCCCGGGACAGACTCCTACAATGAGCAGTTCTTC. Protein product: CATSDPGTDSYNEQFF.

The chain links TRBV30 to TRBJ2-2, with TRBD1 identical over 12 bases. Germline values: CDR1 GTSNPN, CDR2 SVGIG (reference sequence). CDR3 length: 15 amino acids. Trimming at V came to 5 bases and at J to 6 bases, leaving 7 bases not matched to a gene. The CDR3 reads CAWSTGTGGSGELFF. DNA for the CDR3: TGTGCCTGGTCCACCGGGACAGGGGGCTCCGGGGAGCTGTTTTTT.

This clone was detected only once. The J gene is TRBJ1-5, the V gene TRBV18, with 7 positions matching TRBD1. This CDR3 spans 13 amino acids. Unmatched junction bases numbered 2, after V lost 3 bases and J lost 6 bases. The V gene's germline CDR1 is KGHSH and CDR2 LQKENI. For the CDR3, the DNA is TGTGCCAGCTCACCTCAGGGGGTTCAGCCCCAGCATTTT. As protein: CASSPQGVQPQHF.

Concerning this clone itself: At the DNA level, this CDR3 is encoded by other sequences in the same sample as well. The chain combines TRBV9 with TRBJ1-1; D might be TRBD1 (5 bases). V lost 0 bases to trimming and J lost 1 base, with 7 bases between them. The CDR3 is 14 residues long. The germline CDR1 and CDR2 sequences are SGDLS and YYNGEE. The chain's CDR3 is CASSVGQQNTEAFF. The CDR3 DNA sequence: TGTGCCAGCAGCGTAGGACAGCAGAACACTGAAGCTTTCTTT.

The gene calls are TRBV19 and TRBJ1-5; D is possibly TRBD1 (5 bases). The CDR3 extends over 13 amino acids. Germline CDR1 is LNHDA and CDR2 is SQIVND (reference sequence). V was shortened by 4 bases and J by 3 bases, with 7 bases between the two germline ends. The CDR3 protein is CASSKQDNQPQHF. Written as DNA, the CDR3 is TGTGCCAGTAGTAAACAGGACAATCAGCCCCAGCATTTT.

This chain links TRBV7-9 with TRBJ1-4; 8 bases map to TRBD1. Germline V lookup: CDR1 SEHNR, CDR2 FQNEAQ (reference sequence). This CDR3 region has 18 residues. V lost 1 base to trimming and J lost 1 base; unmatched junction nucleotides: 8. CDR3 coding DNA: TGTGCCAGCAGCTTAGACCCAGGACAGGGAGTAACTAATGAAAAACTGTTTTTT. Its translation: CASSLDPGQGVTNEKLFF.

A few counts support this clone. The rearrangement uses TRBV6-2 or TRBV6-3 and TRBJ1-1; 8 bases fit TRBD1. V was pared by 2 bases and J by 10 bases, with 9 bases of the junction left unmatched. The length of the CDR3 is 14 residues. Per germline, CDR1 MNHEY and CDR2 SVGEGT. For the CDR3, the DNA is TGTGCCAGCAGTTACGAGGCAGGGGGCAGGGGAGCTTTCTTT. Translated: CASSYEAGGRGAFF.

The chain joins TRBV5-1 to TRBJ2-3, with 12 bases that match TRBD2. CDR1 and CDR2 (germline): SGHRS, YFSETQ. This CDR3 is built from 15 residues. V lost 2 bases, J lost 4 bases, and 2 bases stayed unmatched. For the CDR3, the DNA is TGCGCCAGCAGCTTAACTAGCGGGGGGTCAGATACGCAGTATTTT. Its translation: CASSLTSGGSDTQYF.

The rearrangement links TRBV27 to TRBJ2-1; TRBD1 matches 9 bases. CDR1 is MNHEY, CDR2 SMNVEV, per germline (reference sequence). J was trimmed by 4 bases and V by 7 bases; bases with no gene match: 11. The CDR3 runs 16 residues. CDR3: CASTPRGQGAYNEQFF. In nucleotides, the CDR3 is TGTGCCAGCACCCCAAGGGGACAGGGAGCATACAATGAGCAGTTCTTC.

The V and J genes are TRBV27 and TRBJ1-5; D not certain. There are 11 residues in the CDR3. Germline-derived CDR1 and CDR2 are MNHEY and SMNVEV (reference sequence). V was clipped by 9 bases and J by 10 bases, with 13 bases between them. CDR3 bases: TGTGCCAGGCCCCCCCCGGGACCCCAGCATTTT. Residues: CARPPPGPQHF.

The V and J genes are TRBV7-9 and TRBJ1-2; no clear D. Per germline, CDR1 SEHNR and CDR2 FQNEAQ (reference sequence). V was cut by 1 base and J by 7 bases, with 7 bases left in between. CDR3 length: 12 residues. The CDR3: CASSLEPFGYTF. The CDR3 DNA reads as TGTGCCAGCAGCTTAGAGCCATTTGGCTACACCTTC.

This clone was observed once. The chain employs TRBV6-5 and TRBJ1-1; 10 bases agree with TRBD1. CDR1 and CDR2 (germline): MNHEY, SVGAGI. Trimming at V came to 8 bases and at J to 6 bases, leaving 9 bases not matched to a gene. This CDR3 is built from 14 residues. The CDR3 here is CASGAGTGEPEAFF. Here the CDR3 DNA reads TGTGCCAGCGGGGCGGGGACAGGGGAGCCTGAAGCTTTCTTT.

The chain links TRBV6-4 to TRBJ2-7; 9 bases match TRBD1. Trimming cost V 6 bases and J 5 bases; bases outside gene matches: 5. CDR1 and CDR2 (germline): MRHNA, SNTAGT. The CDR3 has 13 residues. The CDR3 protein is CASSPTGGDEQYF. The CDR3 coding sequence is TGTGCCAGCAGCCCGACAGGGGGAGACGAGCAGTACTTC.

This chain joins TRBV6-5 and TRBJ2-7; 7 nucleotides align to TRBD1. The V gene's germline CDR1 is MNHEY and CDR2 SVGAGI. Trimming took 6 bases from V and 3 from J; bases not matched to a gene: 11. CDR3 length: 15 residues. The CDR3 reads CASSYEMGQNYEQYF. The CDR3, as DNA: TGTGCCAGCAGCTATGAAATGGGACAGAACTACGAGCAGTACTTC.

The chain carries TRBV6-4 and TRBJ2-1, with a possible D match to TRBD2 (5 bases). The CDR3 has 12 residues. CDR1 MRHNA and CDR2 SNTAGT come from the germline V gene. V shed 6 bases and J shed 11 bases, with 14 bases lying between them. The CDR3 protein is CASSGGSGQQFF. The CDR3 bases are TGTGCCAGCAGCGGCGGCAGCGGCCAGCAGTTCTTC.

This clone came up a few times. The chain combines TRBV27 with TRBJ1-5, with TRBD1 as a possible D gene (6 bases). Trimming stripped 2 bases from V and 6 bases from J, with 11 bases between. The CDR3 totals 14 residues. CDR1 is MNHEY, CDR2 SMNVEV, per germline (reference sequence). The CDR3 is CASSLLGQTQPQHF. CDR3 bases: TGTGCCAGCAGTTTACTCGGACAGACTCAGCCCCAGCATTTT.

This sequence joins TRBV7-2 and TRBJ2-1; 7 positions agree with TRBD1. Germline CDR1 and CDR2: SGHTA and FQGNSA. This CDR3 region has 14 residues. V dropped 5 bases and J dropped 4; count of bases not matched to a gene: 5. CDR3: CASSPDRSYNEQFF. The CDR3 bases are TGTGCCAGCAGCCCGGACAGGAGTTACAATGAGCAGTTCTTC.

The chain recombines TRBV11-2 with TRBJ2-7; TRBD2 is a possible D gene (5 bases). Trimming shortened V by 7 bases and J by 7 bases, and 20 bases separated the two germline ends. Per germline, CDR1 SGHAT and CDR2 FQNNGV. The CDR3 runs to 14 residues. CDR3 coding DNA: TGTGCCAGCAACCTTCGGGCCCCCACGGGGGAGCAGTACTTC. Amino acids: CASNLRAPTGEQYF.

The chain is built from TRBV19 and TRBJ2-7, with 7 positions matching TRBD1. J was trimmed by 4 bases and V by 3 bases; bases with no gene match: 3. The germline V gene encodes CDR1 LNHDA and CDR2 SQIVND (reference sequence). CDR3 length: 13 amino acids. CDR3 protein: CASSMTGKYEQYF. In DNA, the CDR3 is TGTGCCAGTAGTATGACAGGGAAATACGAGCAGTACTTC.

This chain joins TRBV3-1 (or the pseudogene TRBV3-2) and TRBJ2-7; 8 bases match TRBD1. CDR3 length: 16 amino acids. Germline CDR1 LGHDT, CDR2 YNNKEL (reference sequence). V shed 0 bases and J 4 bases; nucleotides not matched to a gene: 8. The chain's CDR3 is CASSQDLVTGAYEQYF. The CDR3 coding sequence is TGTGCCAGCAGCCAAGATCTTGTGACAGGGGCGTACGAGCAGTACTTC.

The chain is built from TRBV5-4 and TRBJ2-1; the D gene is possibly TRBD2 (5 bases). CDR1 SGHNT and CDR2 YYREEE come from the germline V gene (reference sequence). The CDR3 length is 13 residues. V shed 4 bases and J shed 6 bases, with 11 bases lying between them. CDR3 amino acids: CASSTPGINEQFF. The DNA for the CDR3 is TGTGCCAGCAGCACGCCGGGGATCAATGAGCAGTTCTTC.

V is TRBV30 and J is TRBJ2-7, with TRBD1 identical over 8 bases. The CDR3 extends over 16 amino acids. J was trimmed by 0 bases and V by 2 bases; bases with no gene match: 9. Germline CDR1 and CDR2: GTSNPN and SVGIG (reference sequence). CDR3 DNA sequence: TGTGCCTGGAGTCGCCAGGGACAGGCGAGCTCCTACGAGCAGTACTTC. Translated: CAWSRQGQASSYEQYF.

A word on this clone: The same CDR3 arises from other DNA sequences in this sample as well. V gene TRBV3-1 (or the pseudogene TRBV3-2) combines with J gene TRBJ1-5, with no clear D. CDR1 is LGHDT, CDR2 YNNKEL, per germline (reference sequence). V lost 4 bases, J lost 0 bases, and 7 bases lay in between. The CDR3 is 14 residues long. Here the CDR3 reads CASSPESSNQPQHF. The CDR3 coding sequence is TGTGCCAGCAGCCCGGAGTCTAGCAATCAGCCCCAGCATTTT.